This TCR beta chain appears in the sequencing data of a study of T cells expressing NK-cell markers. The CDR3 loop spans 13 amino acids. Germline V gives CDR1 DFQATT, CDR2 SNEGSKA (reference sequence). For each CDR3 protein, TCRdb gives one entry from its re-call of the 5' RACE reads, without DNA. The sample totals some 410,000 distinct CDR3 sequences. The clonotype comes from a woman aged 18-69 years in good health. Sequenced: blood T cells: a sorted CD56 or NKG2C T cell subset, CD4+ or CD8+ T cells, or bulk PBMC T cells (not recorded which). The chain has TRBV20-1 and TRBJ2-5; the TCRdb call, TRBD1, lacks DNA for checking. CDR3 amino acids: CSARNQGRETQYF.